This T cell receptor (beta chain) appears in the sequencing data of a study of HIV-infected patients and healthy controls. All unsorted peripheral T cells were captured because whole blood was used without fractionation. This clonotype was recorded at least ten times. Its antigen is undetermined. Approximately 510 ng RNA was reverse transcribed with alpha and beta constant-region primers. Alpha and beta chain libraries were made separately by chain-specific third strand synthesis with multiplexing indices. Each cDNA molecule was barcoded, and a single primer pair amplified each chain. TCRdb redid the calling of the 5' RACE reads with MiXCR, one entry per CDR3 protein. Of 11,000 to 15,000 distinct CDR3 sequences in the sample, 9.9% were seen once. General study findings and limits: CDR3 sharing between individuals was lower in HIV-infected patients than in healthy controls. HIV+ repertoires were severely depleted of MAIT alpha-chain CDR3s, unlike healthy controls. Apparent post-therapy Gini recovery among HIV-infected patients was not reproduced with size-matched repertoires.

Sequenced sample: blood. The clonotype was recovered from an adult in good health.

In nucleotides, the CDR3 is TGTGCCAGCAGGCGGGAGGGGTACGAGCAGTACTTC. This translates into CASRREGYEQYF. V is TRBV25-1 and J is TRBJ2-7; 9 nucleotides align to TRBD2. The CDR3 extends over 12 amino acids. With V trimmed by 6 bases and J by 4 bases, 1 base remained unmatched. Germline V lookup: CDR1 MGHDK, CDR2 SYGVNS.